The clone carrying this T cell receptor beta chain was seen only a few times. One junction end does not reproduce the germline sequence, and a read error may be involved. The data were obtained in a study of spatial heterogeneity in lung cancer. Time point given: blood at routine non-recurrence follow-up after resection. Whole RNA was taken from tumor, nontumor lung or frozen PBMC; it was then sequenced unsorted. The germline V gene has CDR1 SGHRS and CDR2 YFSETQ. The CDR3 totals 15 residues. TCRdb ran MiXCR on the 5' RACE reads and lists one entry per CDR3 protein. Among 3,500 to 4,500 distinct CDR3 sequences listed, 26% were seen once.

The TCR sequence derives from a male donor with early-stage non-small cell lung cancer. Material: PBMCs, obtained at follow-up. The rearrangement uses TRBV5-1 and TRBJ2-7; 8 bases are shared with TRBD1. The CDR3 nucleotides read TGTGCCAGCAGCTTGGAGACAGGGGAGCAAGGCGAGCAGTACTTC. This translates into CASSLETGEQGEQYF.